These 15 T cell receptor beta chains were all obtained from the same sample, sequenced in a study of cytomegalovirus exposure and HLA in healthy donors. Sequencing used immunoSEQ multiplex PCR; TCRdb keeps in-frame clones, though not all of them. The data contain about 110,000 clones, 70% to 90% of them singletons. The source material was PBMCs. These receptors all come from a woman aged 18 to 35 in good health and CMV-seronegative.

V gene TRBV5-1 combines with J gene TRBJ2-7; D unclear. The germline V gene has CDR1 SGHRS and CDR2 YFSETQ. V lost 0 bases to trimming and J lost 2 bases, with 9 bases between them. The CDR3 is made up of 14 amino acids. In DNA, the CDR3 is TGCGCCAGCAGCTTGGAGACACTCGCCTACGAGCAGTACTTC. It codes for CASSLETLAYEQYF.

V and J are TRBV9 and TRBJ2-1, with 15 bases fitting TRBD2. V gave up 5 bases and J gave up 10 bases; unmatched junction bases: 16. The CDR3 extends over 18 amino acids. In germline, CDR1 is SGDLS, CDR2 YYNGEE. CDR3 region: CASSKPGLAGGPGGEQFF. Written as DNA, the CDR3 is TGTGCCAGCAGTAAACCGGGACTAGCGGGGGGACCGGGTGGGGAGCAGTTCTTC.

The chain joins TRBV2 to TRBJ2-7, with 11 nucleotides matching TRBD1. The CDR3 contains 14 residues. V trimming: 6 bases; J trimming: 6 bases; junction bases outside the gene matches: 7. CDR1 SNHLY and CDR2 FYNNEI come from the germline V gene. CDR3 DNA sequence: TGTGCCAGCAGCTCTCCGGGACAGGGGGGCGAGCAGTACTTC. Translating it yields CASSSPGQGGEQYF. Variable domain in full (rest from reference TRBV2 and TRBJ2-7): EPEVTQTPSHQVTQMGQEVILRCVPISNHLYFYWYRQILGQKVEFLVSFYNNEISEKSEIFDDQFSVERPDGSNFTLKIRSTKLEDSAMYFCASSSPGQGGEQYFGPGTRLTVT.

The chain couples TRBV7-9 to TRBJ2-7; 11 positions match TRBD1. Germline CDR1 is SEHNR and CDR2 is FQNEAQ (reference sequence). This CDR3 region has 16 residues. Germline trimming cut 8 bases from V and 2 bases from J; bases unmatched to any gene: 11. Here the CDR3 reads CASRGDLGQGAYEQYF. CDR3 nucleotides: TGTGCCAGCCGCGGGGACCTGGGACAGGGGGCCTACGAGCAGTACTTC.

The CDR3 reads CASSEAETGSQFF. The CDR3, as DNA: TGTGCCAGCAGTGAAGCGGAGACAGGCAGCCAGTTCTTC. This chain joins TRBV6-1 and TRBJ2-1; possible D gene TRBD1, 6 bases. This CDR3 region has 13 residues. Germline CDR1 MNHNS, CDR2 SASEGT. Trimming cost V 0 bases and J 13 bases, with 13 bases left between them.

The chain employs TRBV7-2 and TRBJ2-7; 8 nucleotides align to TRBD1. The V and J ends lost 3 bases and 5 bases, in that order; junction bases with no gene match: 3. Germline V lookup: CDR1 SGHTA, CDR2 FQGNSA. The CDR3 is made up of 13 amino acids. The CDR3 sequence: CASSFLTGDEQYF. The DNA of the CDR3 is TGTGCCAGCAGCTTTCTGACAGGGGACGAGCAGTACTTC.

The V call is TRBV4-1, the J call TRBJ2-5; D is undetermined. CDR3 length: 15 amino acids. The germline V gene encodes CDR1 MGHRA and CDR2 YSYEKL. V lost 2 bases and J 5 bases, leaving 15 bases between the germline ends. This CDR3 reads CASSQTLSAPETQYF. The CDR3 DNA reads TGCGCCAGCAGCCAAACCCTGAGCGCTCCCGAGACCCAGTACTTC.

The chain has TRBV14 and TRBJ2-1; D remains unclear. This CDR3 is built from 13 residues. V was trimmed by 3 bases and J by 7 bases, leaving 10 bases between them. Looked up from germline, CDR1 is SGHDN and CDR2 is FVKESK. CDR3 amino acids: CASSHLSKNEQFF. In DNA form, the CDR3 reads TGTGCCAGCAGCCACTTGAGTAAGAATGAGCAGTTCTTC.

The count of this clone is one. This chain links TRBV6-1 with TRBJ1-6, with unresolved D. Per germline, CDR1 MNHNS and CDR2 SASEGT. V dropped 6 bases and J dropped 10 bases, with 7 bases sitting between them. This CDR3 comprises 11 residues. CDR3 nucleotide sequence: TGTGCCAGCAGCAACGGGTCACCCCTCCACTTT. Protein: CASSNGSPLHF.

J is TRBJ2-4 and V is TRBV27, with D perhaps matching TRBD2 (7 bases). Germline-derived CDR1 and CDR2 are MNHEY and SMNVEV (reference sequence). The CDR3 loop spans 16 amino acids. The V gene lost 6 bases and the J gene lost 0 bases, with 15 bases spanning the gap. The CDR3 nucleotides read TGTGCCAGCAGAAAAAAGGGGGGGTTAGCCAAAAACATTCAGTACTTC. Translating it yields CASRKKGGLAKNIQYF.

The CDR3 region has the DNA TGTGCCAGCAGCTTGGGTCCGGGACAGGGACCTTACGAGCAGTACTTC. Amino acid sequence: CASSLGPGQGPYEQYF. The chain combines TRBV5-6 with TRBJ2-7; TRBD1 matches at 9 bases. Losses at the gene ends were 0 bases for V and 4 bases for J; bases not matched to a gene: 8. The CDR3 is 16 amino acids. In germline, CDR1 is SGHDT, CDR2 YYEEEE.

The chain is built from TRBV11-2 and TRBJ1-6; 11 bases fit TRBD1. The germline V gene has CDR1 SGHAT and CDR2 FQNNGV. The trim removed 4 bases at V and 10 bases at J, leaving 9 bases unmatched. There are 16 residues in the CDR3. CDR3 sequence: CASSSMPDRGLSPLHF. The CDR3, as DNA: TGTGCCAGCAGCTCAATGCCGGACAGGGGGCTCTCACCCCTCCACTTT.

The J gene is TRBJ2-7, the V gene TRBV5-8, with D tentatively TRBD2 (5 bases). V was trimmed by 3 bases and J by 6 bases, leaving 16 bases between them. This CDR3 is 14 amino acids long. CDR1 SGHTS and CDR2 YDEGEE come from the germline V gene. The CDR3 DNA sequence: TGTGCCAGCAGCTCGGAGGTGGACCCAACCGAGCAGTACTTC. This codes for CASSSEVDPTEQYF.

The chain is built from TRBV4-1 and TRBJ1-2, with TRBD1 matching 10 bases. This CDR3 contains 16 residues. Unmatched junction bases numbered 7, after V lost 1 base and J lost 5 bases. The germline gives CDR1 MGHRA, CDR2 YSYEKL. DNA of the CDR3: TGCGCCAGCAGCCAAGGGACAGGGGGTACGTCATATGGCTACACCTTC. It yields the protein CASSQGTGGTSYGYTF.

The chain combines TRBV5-6 with TRBJ2-2; D gene unclear. Germline V gives CDR1 SGHDT, CDR2 YYEEEE. This CDR3 has 13 residues. V dropped 0 bases and J dropped 3 bases, with 3 bases sitting between them. The DNA for the CDR3 is TGTGCCAGCAGCTTGGGAGACACCGGGGAGCTGTTTTTT. Its translation is CASSLGDTGELFF.